Below, 8 T cell receptor beta chains from the same sample are listed, as sequenced in a study of cytomegalovirus exposure and HLA in healthy donors. 60 Vbeta and 13 Jbeta primers were used in PCR. Generated by immunoSEQ multiplex PCR, the TCRdb table keeps only in-frame clones and is missing some. The data contain 130,000 to 150,000 clones, roughly 68% of them seen just once; the ten biggest clones take up 3.5% to 5%. The specimen was PBMCs. All receptors derive from a man in his fifties or sixties in good health and CMV-seronegative.

This clone was picked up a small number of times. At one boundary the junction diverges from the germline segment, which might be a read error. This chain links TRBV7-9 with TRBJ2-3, with 9 bases lining up with TRBD2. The germline V gene has CDR1 SEHNR and CDR2 FQNEAQ (reference sequence). CDR3 size: 15 residues. The CDR3 nucleotides read TGTTCCAGCAGCCTGGTAGCGGGAGCGGCAGATACGCAGTATTTT. Translated: CSSSLVAGAADTQYF.

The rearrangement joins TRBV5-1 to TRBJ1-2; the match to TRBD1 covers 9 bases. V shed 4 bases and J 4 bases; nucleotides not matched to a gene: 8. The germline gives CDR1 SGHRS, CDR2 YFSETQ. The CDR3 runs to 15 residues. The CDR3 region has the DNA TGCGCCAGCAGCCCGGGGACAGGGTTTACCTATGGCTACACCTTC. Its translation: CASSPGTGFTYGYTF.

This clone was seen just once. The J gene is TRBJ1-2, the V gene TRBV19; maybe TRBD1 (5 bases). This CDR3 spans 14 amino acids. V lost 6 bases and J 5 bases, leaving 16 bases between the germline ends. Looked up from germline, CDR1 is LNHDA and CDR2 is SQIVND (reference sequence). This chain's CDR3 is CASSPRAFSYGYTF. In DNA, the CDR3 is TGTGCCAGTAGCCCCAGGGCCTTCTCTTATGGCTACACCTTC.

The chain joins TRBV28 to TRBJ2-3; D is perhaps TRBD1 (6 bases). The V gene lost 5 bases and the J gene lost 2 bases, with 17 bases spanning the gap. Germline V CDR1 and CDR2: MDHEN, SYDVKM. This CDR3 contains 16 residues. The CDR3 bases are TGTGCCAGCAGTCCCTGGACAGCCCCCTACACAGATACGCAGTATTTT. This sequence encodes CASSPWTAPYTDTQYF.

The chain recombines TRBV19 with TRBJ1-1; maybe TRBD1 (5 bases). The ends were cut back, 10 bases at V and 4 bases at J, with 16 bases in the middle. The CDR3 length is 13 residues. Germline V gene sequence: CDR1 LNHDA, CDR2 SQIVND (reference sequence). CDR3 DNA sequence: TGTGCCACTTCCCGCTTGGGGGGCACTGAAGCTTTCTTT. This codes for CATSRLGGTEAFF.

V gene TRBV6-5 combines with J gene TRBJ2-7, with TRBD2 as a possible D gene (5 bases). The ends were cut back, 0 bases at V and 6 bases at J, with 15 bases in the middle. Germline V CDR1 and CDR2: MNHEY, SVGAGI. The CDR3 runs 15 residues. CDR3 loop: CASSYSYEGAGEQYF. The CDR3 bases are TGTGCCAGCAGTTACTCGTACGAGGGAGCTGGCGAGCAGTACTTC.

DNA of the CDR3: TGTGCCAGCTCACCGAGGAGGGGCGACGAGCAGTACTTC. Translating gives CASSPRRGDEQYF. V gene TRBV18 combines with J gene TRBJ2-7; maybe TRBD2 (6 bases). The V gene lost 3 bases and the J gene lost 5 bases, with 11 bases spanning the gap. The germline V gene encodes CDR1 KGHSH and CDR2 LQKENI. The CDR3 is made up of 13 amino acids. Variable domain in full (rest from reference TRBV18 and TRBJ2-7): NAGVMQNPRHLVRRRGQEARLRCSPMKGHSHVYWYRQLPEEGLKFMVYLQKENIIDESGMPKERFSAEFPKEGPSILRIQQVVRGDSAAYFCASSPRRGDEQYFGPGTRLTVT.

The chain links TRBV6-5 to TRBJ2-1, with D tentatively TRBD2 (6 bases). Germline values: CDR1 MNHEY, CDR2 SVGAGI. The CDR3 extends over 16 amino acids. Trimming cost V 4 bases and J 1 base, with 14 bases left between them. CDR3 nucleotides: TGTGCCAGCAGTTCCTTGCGGGGAGAATCCTACAATGAGCAGTTCTTC. It specifies CASSSLRGESYNEQFF.